The clone carrying this T cell receptor beta chain has only a few counts. What it binds is unknown. From germline, CDR1 is KGHSH and CDR2 LQKENI. V gave up 3 bases and J gave up 4 bases, with 10 bases separating them. The CDR3 is made up of 13 amino acids. The study drew the donors from its approximately 120-subject validation cohort, separate from the roughly 670-subject first cohort. This record belongs to a study of cytomegalovirus exposure and HLA in healthy donors. Study-level results: The finding came from a later analysis; first-cohort TCR clusters tended to co-occur in the roughly 110 validation repertoires. The study put 150 or so TCR beta chains on its list as cytomegalovirus-associated.

The table came from immunoSEQ multiplex PCR; TCRdb's copy has only in-frame clones and leaves some out. The sample gives roughly 58,000 clones, 90% of which show up once; more than 2.5% is in the top ten. The sequenced material came from PBMCs. The chain joins TRBV18 to TRBJ2-7; D is uncertain. This TCR came from a man younger than 35 in good health and CMV-seronegative. The CDR3 spells CASSPRISYEQYF. DNA for the CDR3: TGTGCCAGCTCACCGAGGATTAGTTACGAGCAGTACTTC.